The T cell receptor (beta chain) described here comes from a study of T-cell memory formation after mild COVID-19. Study conclusions and caveats: Contracting CD4+ clones were located mainly in CM and EM, and CD8+ clones in EMRA. Several responding clones turned up in pre-infection memory, indicating that cross-reactive memory may have taken part. What remained unconfirmed was the SARS-CoV-2 specificity of second-wave clones peaking on day 37.

This CDR3 spans 15 amino acids. With 4 bases removed from V and 4 bases from J, the gap between germline ends came to 13 bases. Germline V gives CDR1 MNHEY, CDR2 SVGAGI. It was 5'RACE with constant-segment primers that produced the TCR alpha and TCR beta cDNA libraries, which carried sample barcodes and UMIs. TCRdb independently ran MiXCR on the 5' RACE reads; one entry per CDR3 protein. The sample has 430,000 or so distinct CDR3 sequences; roughly 25% are singletons. Remarks on this clonotype: Its specificity is not known.

The sample consisted of PBMCs or a T cell subset sorted from them (not recorded which). V is TRBV6-5 and J is TRBJ2-2; the D gene is possibly TRBD2 (5 bases). This sequence was found in an adult woman who had mild COVID-19 (a few samples of this study predate the infection). Cell type and time point are not known. The CDR3 sequence: CASSSRRGLTGELFF. In nucleotides, the CDR3 is TGTGCCAGCAGTTCGAGACGCGGGCTCACCGGGGAGCTGTTTTTT.